This record concerns one T cell receptor (beta chain) sequence. Its antigen is currently not known. No base quality values were provided; no much bigger clone lies one nucleotide off. From its cysteine to its phenylalanine, the CDR3 spans 15 amino acids. CDR3 DNA is the only sequence kept; it has 45 bases, read in frame from the first base. Reading the germline V gene gives CDR1 SGHDT and CDR2 YYEEEE. Here V drops 2 bases and J drops 3 bases, and the junction holds 8 bases not matched to any gene. The immunoSEQ assay, a bias-controlled multiplex PCR with V- and J-specific primers, was used to amplify TCR beta CDR3 regions from genomic DNA. In a second PCR step, the CDR3 amplicons were tagged with a proprietary barcode plus Illumina adapter sequences. An Illumina MiSeq instrument was used to sequence the CDR3 libraries. For the original study's pipeline: Export and quality control were performed with immunoSEQ Analyzer 3.0, and downstream analyses were performed with R Bioconductor and Immunarch. Only productive rearrangements within the normalized downsampled data set were used in the calculation of repertoire metrics. In the normalized cohort, a clonotype counted as pathologically expanded if the clonotype was larger than 5 templates. The Inverse Simpson Index served as the measure of repertoire diversity. To capture all clonotypes, the CMV-specificity analyses were run on the non-normalized data set. TCRdb carries this immuneACCESS record with in-frame sequences only. Its versions omit some clonotypes, under half of them owing to an unresolved V gene in the studies checked, with the rest unexplained. D and trimming were read from the DNA, whereas the V and J calls and clone size are those reported in that table. The sample profile shows some 16,000 clones; about two thirds of them were found once. Of the sample, about 12% is held by the ten largest clones.

The data are from a study of T cell clonotyping in hematopoietic cell transplantation (dated by TCRdb to about 2021). General notes on the study: The study collected approximately 130 blood samples from about 40 consecutive transplant recipients and their related donors. Recruitment of patients ran from late 2015 to early 2017, and follow-up continued until late 2020 or until death.

Study-wide conclusions, independent of this receptor: The sample size was limited, and because cells were not sorted, the contributions of CD4 and CD8 repertoires could not be separated. After transplant, TCR diversity in recipients dropped, and pathologically expanded clonotypes increased progressively from day 30 to day 180. Just a small fraction of recipient repertoires overlapped with donor repertoires, and more than 95% appeared de novo at the given depth. Inverse Simpson Index values from donors and from recipients before transplant predicted broader TCR repertoire diversity after transplant.

According to the study, the label for this sample's time point signals: 30 days after allo-HCT. Blood samples were obtained from recipients approximately 28 days before transplant and at days 30, 100 and 180 after transplant. Nuclei Lysis Solution was used to extract genomic DNA from fresh or cryopreserved unfractionated peripheral blood mononuclear cells. Here the chain combines TRBV5-6 and TRBJ2-7, with 7 bases in between that match TRBD2. The clonotype comes from a male patient in his fifties who had an allogeneic stem cell transplant from an unrelated donor, so T cells may come from the graft donor. Some clones in this sample may be carry-over from other donors' samples. This specimen consisted of PBMCs, obtained 30 days after allogeneic stem cell transplant. The CDR3 loop reads CASSFSAGLFYEQYF. The nucleotide sequence is TGTGCCAGCAGCTTTTCAGCGGGGCTTTTCTACGAGCAGTACTTC. The full variable domain, completed from the reference TRBV5-6 and TRBJ2-7 proteins outside the CDR3, reads DAGVTQSPTHLIKTRGQQVTLRCSPKSGHDTVSWYQQALGQGPQFIFQYYEEEERQRGNFPDRFSGHQFPNYSSELNVNALLLGDSALYLCASSFSAGLFYEQYFGPGTRLTVT.